A single sample gave rise to the 30 T cell receptor beta chains below, sequenced in a study of blood T cell repertoires in COVID-19. Assay: immunoSEQ multiplex PCR; the TCRdb copy retains only in-frame clones and omits some. The repertoire includes about 66,000 clones, around nine tenths of them detected once, and approximately 1.5% sits in the top ten. Sample: peripheral blood. Receptors were obtained from a man between 60 and 70 years old with acute or convalescent COVID-19.

This chain uses TRBV2 with TRBJ1-4; 7 bases are shared with TRBD1. This CDR3 is built from 13 residues. J gave up 8 bases and V 4 bases, and 4 bases lay outside the gene matches. Germline V gives CDR1 SNHLY, CDR2 FYNNEI. For the CDR3, the DNA is TGTGCCAGCAGTGGGGACAGCGGAGAAAAACTGTTTTTT. Translation: CASSGDSGEKLFF.

This clone occurred a few times. This sequence joins TRBV5-4 and TRBJ1-6; 7 bases align to TRBD1. With 4 bases clipped from V and 5 bases from J, the junction kept 6 bases outside the gene matches. The germline V gene encodes CDR1 SGHNT and CDR2 YYREEE (reference sequence). The CDR3 is made up of 15 amino acids. The CDR3 spells CASSIGTVDNSPLHF. As DNA, the CDR3 is TGTGCCAGCAGCATCGGGACAGTGGATAATTCACCCCTCCACTTT.

This chain's CDR3 is CASSLQGALSGNTIYF. The DNA for the CDR3 is TGTGCCAGCAGTCTACAGGGGGCGCTCTCTGGAAACACCATATATTTT. V is TRBV7-2 and J is TRBJ1-3, with 9 bases fitting TRBD1. The CDR3 is made up of 16 amino acids. V gave up 6 bases and J gave up 0 bases; unmatched junction bases: 6. Germline CDR1 is SGHTA and CDR2 is FQGNSA.

This chain connects TRBV24-1 to TRBJ1-5; D is perhaps TRBD1 (5 bases). The CDR3 length is 12 residues. Germline CDR1 and CDR2: KGHDR and SFDVKD. V gave up 1 base and J gave up 11 bases, with 8 bases separating them. The CDR3 coding sequence is TGTGCCACCAGTGATTTCGGGGGGACCCAGCATTTT. Translated: CATSDFGGTQHF.

This chain connects TRBV5-1 to TRBJ2-5; 8 bases fit TRBD1. The CDR3 length is 15 residues. V was clipped by 0 bases and J by 4 bases; unmatched bases: 5. Germline lookup yields CDR1 SGHRS and CDR2 YFSETQ. CDR3 sequence reads: CASSLAGTGTETQYF. In DNA, the CDR3 is TGCGCCAGCAGCTTGGCCGGGACAGGAACAGAGACCCAGTACTTC.

V and J are TRBV15 and TRBJ1-2; 7 bases match TRBD1. J lost 1 base, V lost 1 base, and 3 bases had no gene match. CDR3 length: 15 amino acids. Germline assignment: CDR1 LNHNV and CDR2 YYDKDF (reference sequence). Here the CDR3 reads CATSRGQGDNYGYTF. The CDR3 bases are TGTGCCACCAGCAGAGGGCAGGGGGATAACTATGGCTACACCTTC. The whole variable domain, filled in from reference TRBV15 and TRBJ1-2, reads DAMVIQNPRYQVTQFGKPVTLSCSQTLNHNVMYWYQQKSSQAPKLLFHYYDKDFNNEADTPDNFQSRRPNTSFCFLDIRSPGLGDTAMYLCATSRGQGDNYGYTFGSGTRLTVV.

The chain links TRBV5-1 to TRBJ1-2; 7 bases are shared with TRBD1. The V gene's germline CDR1 is SGHRS and CDR2 YFSETQ. There are 18 residues in the CDR3. Unmatched junction bases numbered 17, after V lost 4 bases and J lost 2 bases. The CDR3 DNA follows: TGCGCCAGCAGCCCGACGGTTAGGGGACAGCGGGGGAACTATGGCTACACCTTC. Translated, it gives CASSPTVRGQRGNYGYTF.

The chain couples TRBV27 to TRBJ1-4; D is uncertain. Between the trimmed V and J ends, which lost 3 bases and 4 bases, there was a span of 6 bases. The CDR3 runs to 13 residues. The germline gives CDR1 MNHEY, CDR2 SMNVEV (reference sequence). The CDR3 loop is CASSFSVNEKLFF. The CDR3 DNA is TGTGCCAGCAGTTTTTCCGTTAATGAAAAACTGTTTTTT. The variable domain in full, with the rest retrieved from reference TRBV27 and TRBJ1-4, is EAQVTQNPRYLITVTGKKLTVTCSQNMNHEYMSWYRQDPGLGLRQIYYSMNVEVTDKGDVPEGYKVSRKEKRNFPLILESPSPNQTSLYFCASSFSVNEKLFFGSGTQLSVL.

This sequence joins TRBV4-1 and TRBJ1-1; perhaps TRBD1 as D (5 bases). Between the trimmed V and J ends, which lost 1 base and 7 bases, there was a span of 13 bases. CDR3 length: 14 amino acids. Germline loops: CDR1 MGHRA, CDR2 YSYEKL. CDR3 bases: TGCGCCAGCAGCCAAGTCGGGGGGGTCAGTGAAGCTTTCTTT. As protein: CASSQVGGVSEAFF.

This chain links TRBV3-1 (or the pseudogene TRBV3-2) with TRBJ2-7; 9 bases are a match to TRBD1. With 4 bases clipped from V and 2 bases from J, the junction kept 9 bases outside the gene matches. Germline V CDR1 and CDR2: LGHDT, YNNKEL (reference sequence). The CDR3 length is 16 residues. DNA of the CDR3: TGTGCCAGCAGCCTCACGCCGGGACAGGGAGCCTACGAGCAGTACTTC. It specifies CASSLTPGQGAYEQYF.

The chain uses TRBV5-4 and TRBJ1-2; TRBD1 agrees at 8 bases. The CDR3 is 16 residues long. Germline V CDR1 and CDR2: SGHNT, YYREEE (reference sequence). V gave up 2 bases and J gave up 2 bases; unmatched junction bases: 8. The CDR3 bases are TGTGCCAGCAGCTTCGGACAGGGAGAAAGGAACTATGGCTACACCTTC. It is translated as CASSFGQGERNYGYTF.

This clone was seen a few times. V gene TRBV24-1 combines with J gene TRBJ2-1; D gene unclear. Looked up from germline, CDR1 is KGHDR and CDR2 is SFDVKD. V was trimmed by 4 bases and J by 7 bases, leaving 10 bases between them. This CDR3 is 13 amino acids long. The CDR3 DNA is TGTGCCACCAGTGACCGCCTCGCGAATGAGCAGTTCTTC. Translated: CATSDRLANEQFF.

The chain is built from TRBV10-1 and TRBJ2-2; D gene ambiguous. CDR1 is WNHNN, CDR2 SYGVQD, per germline (reference sequence). This CDR3 is built from 14 residues. The V end was cut by 0 bases, the J end by 6 bases, with 8 bases between. This chain's CDR3 is CASSESLASGELFF. The CDR3, as DNA: TGCGCCAGCAGTGAGTCCCTGGCTTCCGGGGAGCTGTTTTTT.

The CDR3, as DNA: TGTGCCAGCAGCCCCGGACAGGGCCCCACTGAGAAACTGTTTTTT. Protein product: CASSPGQGPTEKLFF. This sequence joins TRBV7-9 and TRBJ1-4; 8 positions match TRBD1. CDR1 and CDR2 (germline): SEHNR, FQNEAQ (reference sequence). The length of the CDR3 is 15 residues. V lost 5 bases to trimming and J lost 11 bases; unmatched junction nucleotides: 13.

The chain employs TRBV5-4 and TRBJ1-1, with D uncertain. From germline, CDR1 is SGHNT and CDR2 YYREEE (reference sequence). The CDR3 runs to 13 residues. V lost 3 bases to trimming and J lost 0 bases, with 6 bases between them. CDR3 sequence (DNA): TGTGCCAGCAGCTCACTATTGAACACTGAAGCTTTCTTT. Protein: CASSSLLNTEAFF.

This chain joins TRBV12-3 or TRBV12-4 and TRBJ2-7, with D unresolved. V was clipped by 3 bases and J by 8 bases, with 11 bases between them. This CDR3 is 12 amino acids long. CDR3 protein: CASSFHDSQQYF. DNA for the CDR3: TGTGCCAGCAGTTTCCACGACTCTCAGCAGTACTTC.

CDR3: CASSESGQSLGPQHF. The DNA of the CDR3 is TGTGCCAGCAGTGAAAGTGGACAGTCCTTGGGGCCCCAGCATTTT. The chain uses TRBV6-1 and TRBJ1-5; D might be TRBD1 (6 bases). V dropped 2 bases and J dropped 9 bases, with 17 bases sitting between them. The CDR3 sequence is 15 residues long. In germline, CDR1 is MNHNS, CDR2 SASEGT.

The chain combines TRBV7-2 with TRBJ1-2; 9 nucleotides line up with TRBD1. Trimming at V came to 6 bases and at J to 6 bases, leaving 14 bases not matched to a gene. This CDR3 contains 16 residues. Germline-derived CDR1 and CDR2 are SGHTA and FQGNSA. CDR3 nucleotide sequence: TGTGCCAGCAGAGGAGCTTGGACAGGGGATACGAATGGCTACACCTTC. As protein: CASRGAWTGDTNGYTF.

The CDR3 here is CASSHRGGGYEQYF. The DNA for the CDR3 is TGTGCCAGCAGCCACCGGGGAGGGGGCTACGAGCAGTACTTC. V is TRBV3-1 (or the pseudogene TRBV3-2) and J is TRBJ2-7; maybe TRBD2 (7 bases). Germline CDR1 LGHDT, CDR2 YNNKEL (reference sequence). V lost 3 bases, J lost 3 bases, and 12 bases lay in between. The CDR3 sequence is 14 residues long.

The chain has TRBV27 and TRBJ2-1; tentative D call: TRBD2 (7 bases). The germline CDR1 and CDR2 sequences are MNHEY and SMNVEV (reference sequence). The germline V and J ends were trimmed by 7 bases and 9 bases, with 25 bases remaining between them. CDR3 length equals 16 residues. Here the CDR3 reads CASTRGAGLQTGEQFF. The CDR3 DNA sequence: TGTGCCAGCACTCGGGGGGCCGGGCTTCAAACGGGTGAGCAGTTCTTC.

The rearrangement links TRBV5-8 to TRBJ1-2; no firm D call. This CDR3 has 14 amino acids. Germline-derived CDR1 and CDR2 are SGHTS and YDEGEE. V was cut by 2 bases and J by 12 bases, with 20 bases left in between. CDR3 DNA: TGTGCCAGCAGCTTAGCCGGGATCGCTGTTCGGAACACCTTC. Translation gives CASSLAGIAVRNTF.

The chain links TRBV6-2 or TRBV6-3 to TRBJ1-6, with a tentative D call TRBD1 (5 bases). Germline V gives CDR1 MNHEY, CDR2 SVGEGT. V was trimmed by 0 bases and J by 6 bases, leaving 12 bases between them. There are 16 residues in the CDR3. The CDR3 coding sequence is TGTGCCAGCAGTTACTCGAGACAGATCACTAATTCACCCCTCCACTTT. Translation gives CASSYSRQITNSPLHF.

The chain recombines TRBV19 with TRBJ1-5; D is uncertain. Germline-derived CDR1 and CDR2 are LNHDA and SQIVND (reference sequence). V lost 1 base and J lost 4, with 5 bases in between. This CDR3 contains 13 residues. The CDR3 is CASSIVPNQPQHF. In DNA form, the CDR3 reads TGTGCCAGTAGTATAGTTCCGAATCAGCCCCAGCATTTT.

This chain joins TRBV5-1 and TRBJ2-1; maybe TRBD2 (6 bases). CDR1 and CDR2 (germline): SGHRS, YFSETQ. This CDR3 has 14 amino acids. V was clipped by 6 bases and J by 10 bases, with 20 bases between them. The CDR3 reads CASTEGPSAGEQFF. CDR3 nucleotides: TGCGCCAGCACGGAGGGGCCCTCGGCCGGGGAGCAGTTCTTC.

In the case of this clone: The identical CDR3 is also encoded by other nucleotide sequences in the sample. This sequence joins TRBV5-1 and TRBJ1-5; possible D gene TRBD1, 6 bases. CDR1 is SGHRS and CDR2 is YFSETQ in the germline V gene. This CDR3 is built from 14 residues. Trimming removed 2 bases from V and 2 bases from J, with 8 bases in between. CDR3 sequence: CASSLGGGNQPQHF. The CDR3, as DNA: TGCGCCAGCAGCTTAGGGGGAGGCAATCAGCCCCAGCATTTT. The full variable domain, completed using reference TRBV5-1 and TRBJ1-5, is KAGVTQTPRYLIKTRGQQVTLSCSPISGHRSVSWYQQTPGQGLQFLFEYFSETQRNKGNFPGRFSGRQFSNSRSEMNVSTLELGDSALYLCASSLGGGNQPQHFGDGTRLSIL.

The chain carries TRBV11-3 and TRBJ2-3; 7 bases are a match to TRBD2. CDR3 length equals 14 residues. CDR1 SGHNT and CDR2 YENEEA come from the germline V gene. V gave up 5 bases and J gave up 5 bases; unmatched junction bases: 7. The CDR3 bases are TGTGCCAGCAGCCCACGAACGGGGGGAGATACGCAGTATTTT. It encodes CASSPRTGGDTQYF.

The CDR3 sequence: CASSQEGLGNTIYF. The CDR3 DNA reads TGCGCCAGCAGCCAAGAGGGACTCGGAAACACCATATATTTT. The chain has TRBV4-1 and TRBJ1-3; D possibly corresponds to TRBD1 (5 bases). CDR3 size: 14 residues. The V end was cut by 0 bases, the J end by 4 bases, with 7 bases between. Germline V gene sequence: CDR1 MGHRA, CDR2 YSYEKL.

The chain has TRBV2 and TRBJ2-7, with 7 bases that match TRBD1. Germline V gives CDR1 SNHLY, CDR2 FYNNEI. This CDR3 has 15 amino acids. J was trimmed by 7 bases and V by 5 bases; bases with no gene match: 14. CDR3 amino acids: CASSYQGVSSGEQYF. CDR3 DNA sequence: TGTGCCAGCAGTTACCAGGGGGTAAGCTCGGGTGAGCAGTACTTC.

The gene calls are TRBV7-2 and TRBJ2-7; 11 bases agree with TRBD1. CDR1 is SGHTA, CDR2 FQGNSA, per germline. V gave up 5 bases and J gave up 3 bases; unmatched junction bases: 6. This CDR3 has 15 residues. CDR3 loop: CASSIRTGGIYEQYF. The CDR3, as DNA: TGTGCCAGCAGCATTAGGACAGGGGGCATCTACGAGCAGTACTTC.

The V and J genes are TRBV2 and TRBJ1-5; D is unresolved. From germline, CDR1 is SNHLY and CDR2 FYNNEI. This CDR3 has 15 residues. The V gene lost 5 bases and the J gene lost 2 bases, with 13 bases spanning the gap. CDR3 nucleotides: TGTGCCAGCAGTTATCTCGGTGAGGGCAATCAGCCCCAGCATTTT. Amino acid sequence: CASSYLGEGNQPQHF.